This T cell receptor beta chain was found in a study of blood T cell repertoires in COVID-19. The overall study: There were acute and convalescent COVID-19 samples, and they came from the United States, Italy and Spain.

This CDR3 contains 15 residues. Germline V gene sequence: CDR1 SGHRS, CDR2 YFSETQ. Trimming removed 1 base at V and 3 bases at J, with 12 bases between. Original methodology: Amplification of reference gene primers provided the estimated nucleated cell counts. Repertoires were generated with immunoSEQ multiplex PCR, while TCRdb's copy carries only in-frame clones and drops some. V and J calls and clone size are copied from that table; D and trimming were computed from the DNA. This table holds some 57,000 clones, around 87% found once. This rearrangement joins TRBV5-1 to TRBJ2-3; weak D call: TRBD2 (6 bases). The TCR was taken from a man in his 70s with acute or convalescent COVID-19. Sequencing input: peripheral blood. In DNA, the CDR3 is TGCGCCAGCAGCTTGTTCGGGGACTCGACAGATACGCAGTATTTT. Residues: CASSLFGDSTDTQYF. The full variable domain, with the rest looked up from reference TRBV5-1 and TRBJ2-3, is KAGVTQTPRYLIKTRGQQVTLSCSPISGHRSVSWYQQTPGQGLQFLFEYFSETQRNKGNFPGRFSGRQFSNSRSEMNVSTLELGDSALYLCASSLFGDSTDTQYFGPGTRLTVL.